The 16 T cell receptor beta chains listed next were all sequenced from one sample in a study of tumor-infiltrating lymphocytes in primary liver carcinoma. From 400 to 550 ng total RNA, TCR beta cDNA was generated with a primer in the constant region. Three rounds of nested multiplex PCR with slightly modified ARM-PCR produced TCR beta libraries. TRBV1-TRBV30 forward primers paired with a C-beta reverse primer drove the first two PCR rounds, approximately 11 cycles each. TCRdb used MiXCR to reprocess the multiplex PCR reads, holding one entry per CDR3 protein. The data contain fewer than 75,000 distinct CDR3 sequences, about three quarters of them singletons. Unsorted bulk tissue of roughly 20-31 mg yielded co-extracted RNA and DNA. Sequencing was done on a sample of liver tumor tissue from sampling region 4. Subset described: tumor region T4, right-lateral pole. These receptors were taken from a man between 35 and 55 years old with primary liver carcinoma and hepatitis B virus infection.

About this clonotype: Germline and junction disagree at one end, which may indicate a read error. The chain combines TRBV4-2 with TRBJ1-2; D gene uncertain. There are 14 residues in the CDR3. Germline CDR1 LGHNA, CDR2 YNFKEQ. For the CDR3, the DNA is TGTGCCAGCAGCCAAGATCTGGTTAGCTATGGCTACTCCTTC. It specifies CASSQDLVSYGYSF.

Remarks on this clonotype: One end of the junction varies from germline; a read error may be responsible. J is TRBJ2-5 and V is TRBV11-2, with 8 bases that match TRBD2. Per the germline V gene, CDR1 is SGHAT and CDR2 is FQNNGV. This CDR3 spans 14 amino acids. CDR3 residues: CASSFSGGPETQYF. The DNA for the CDR3 is TGTGCGAGCAGCTTCAGCGGGGGACCAGAGACCCAGTACTTC. Drawing the rest from reference TRBV11-2 and TRBJ2-5, the complete variable domain is EAGVAQSPRYKIIEKRQSVAFWCNPISGHATLYWYQQILGQGPKLLIQFQNNGVVDDSQLPKDRFSAERLKGVDSTLKIQPAKLEDSAVYLCASSFSGGPETQYFGPGTRLLVL.

This clonotype turned up a few times. The CDR3 does not close with the conserved phenylalanine or tryptophan, likely indicating a read error. The CDR3 sequence: CASSYEVPYEQYL. The CDR3 DNA follows: TGTGCCAGTAGTTACGAGGTACCCTACGAGCAGTACCTC. This rearrangement joins TRBV6-2 or TRBV6-3 to TRBJ2-7; D gene unclear. The CDR3 is made up of 13 amino acids. Germline CDR1 is MNHEY and CDR2 is SVGEGT.

Concerning this clonotype itself: An end of the junction does not agree with germline; a read error may underlie this. V usage is TRBV29-1 and J usage is TRBJ2-5; D unresolved. Germline lookup yields CDR1 SQVTM and CDR2 ANQGSEA. The CDR3 has 12 amino acids. This CDR3 reads CSVPLGAETQYF. The CDR3 DNA reads as TGCAGCGTTCCACTGGGCGCGGAGACTCAGTACTTC.

With regard to this clonotype: At one boundary the junction diverges from the germline segment, which might be a read error. The rearrangement uses TRBV5-1 and TRBJ2-3; 11 positions agree with TRBD2. Per the germline V gene, CDR1 is SGHRS and CDR2 is YFSETQ. CDR3 size: 15 residues. CDR3 DNA: TGCGCCAGCAGGTCTAGCGGGGGGAACACAGATACGCAATATTTT. This gives the protein CASRSSGGNTDTQYF.

The chain links TRBV29-1 to TRBJ2-1, with a weak D call TRBD1 (5 bases). This CDR3 spans 12 amino acids. Germline V CDR1 and CDR2: SQVTM, ANQGSEA. Trimming shortened V by 4 bases and J by 7 bases, and 11 bases separated the two germline ends. This CDR3 is CSVGQIRNEQFF. CDR3 DNA sequence: TGCAGCGTTGGACAGATAAGGAATGAGCAGTTCTTC.

This clonotype was seen repeatedly, ten times or more. The chain combines TRBV9 with TRBJ2-7, with 8 bases fitting TRBD1. The CDR3 contains 15 residues. V was pared by 4 bases and J by 0 bases, with 6 bases of the junction left unmatched. Germline V CDR1 and CDR2: SGDLS, YYNGEE. This CDR3 reads CASSTGQGVSYEQYF. CDR3 in DNA: TGTGCCAGCAGCACTGGACAGGGTGTCTCCTACGAGCAGTACTTC.

About this clonotype: A read error may produce the germline difference seen at one junction end. The chain couples TRBV12-3 or TRBV12-4 to TRBJ2-3; 8 positions match TRBD2. CDR3 length equals 15 residues. The CDR3 here is CANSPPLAVVDTQYF. The CDR3 DNA follows: TGTGCCAACAGTCCCCCACTAGCGGTGGTAGATACGCAGTATTTT.

As regards this clonotype: This sequence may be a read error, since a much larger clone differs from it by one base. This chain joins TRBV11-3 and TRBJ1-1; D gene ambiguous. Trimming took off 1 base at V and 3 bases at J, with 6 bases between the two ends. The CDR3 sequence is 13 residues long. Germline V lookup: CDR1 SGHNT, CDR2 YENEEA. CDR3 residues: CASSLGPDTEAFF. CDR3 sequence (DNA): TGTGCCAGCAGCTTAGGTCCAGACACTGAAGCTTTCTTT.

On this clonotype itself: A much larger clone lies a single base off, so this may be a read error. The chain is built from TRBV7-8 and TRBJ2-5, with D uncertain. In germline, CDR1 is SGHVS, CDR2 FQNEAQ. CDR3 size: 13 residues. The CDR3 is CASNLVVQETQYF. CDR3 nucleotide sequence: TGTGCCAGCAACTTAGTGGTACAAGAGACCCAGTACTTC.

Concerning this clonotype: The germline gene is not matched at one end of the junction; a read error may be the cause. The chain links TRBV29-1 to TRBJ2-7, with TRBD1 matching over 7 bases. Germline V CDR1 and CDR2: SQVTM, ANQGSEA. The CDR3 has 12 amino acids. CDR3 residues: CSVRKGAYDQYF. The CDR3 coding sequence is TGCAGTGTCCGAAAGGGGGCCTACGACCAGTACTTC.

This clonotype was seen only once. One end of the junction fails to match germline, which may point to a read error. The chain recombines TRBV29-1 with TRBJ2-1; 7 nucleotides line up with TRBD1. The length of the CDR3 is 14 residues. Germline CDR1 and CDR2: SQVTM and ANQGSEA. CDR3 nucleotide sequence: TGCAGCGGGATCGGACAGGTGGCCTACAATGAGCATTTCTTC. Protein product: CSGIGQVAYNEHFF.

On this clonotype: Since no conserved phenylalanine or tryptophan closes the CDR3, a read error is the likely cause. This chain uses TRBV6-5 with TRBJ1-6, with 8 nucleotides matching TRBD1. The CDR3 consists of 15 residues. The germline V gene encodes CDR1 MNHEY and CDR2 SVGAGI. DNA for the CDR3: TGTGCCAGCAGGCACAGGGGGGTGAATAATTCGCCCCTCCACTAT. This gives the protein CASRHRGVNNSPLHY.

Points on this clonotype: The junction does not match germline at one end; this may be a read error. The chain links TRBV11-2 to TRBJ2-7; no firm D call. The germline V gene has CDR1 SGHAT and CDR2 FQNNGV. The CDR3 spans 15 residues. The CDR3 here is CAGSLSVGISYEQYF. CDR3 bases: TGTGCCGGCAGCCTATCAGTGGGAATATCCTACGAGCAGTACTTC.

As to this clonotype: A read error may produce the germline difference seen at one junction end. The chain has TRBV6-5 and TRBJ1-2, with unresolved D. Germline CDR1 MNHEY, CDR2 SVGAGI. This CDR3 region has 13 residues. The CDR3 protein is CTSSYGQNYGYTF. CDR3 DNA: TGTACCAGCAGTTATGGGCAAAACTATGGGTACACCTTC.

The genes are TRBV29-1 and TRBJ2-3; no reliable D call. This CDR3 has 16 amino acids. Germline assignment: CDR1 SQVTM and CDR2 ANQGSEA. The CDR3 DNA follows: TGCAACGTCGCTGGAGTGGACGGACGTGGCACAGATACGCAGTATTTT. As protein: CNVAGVDGRGTDTQYF.